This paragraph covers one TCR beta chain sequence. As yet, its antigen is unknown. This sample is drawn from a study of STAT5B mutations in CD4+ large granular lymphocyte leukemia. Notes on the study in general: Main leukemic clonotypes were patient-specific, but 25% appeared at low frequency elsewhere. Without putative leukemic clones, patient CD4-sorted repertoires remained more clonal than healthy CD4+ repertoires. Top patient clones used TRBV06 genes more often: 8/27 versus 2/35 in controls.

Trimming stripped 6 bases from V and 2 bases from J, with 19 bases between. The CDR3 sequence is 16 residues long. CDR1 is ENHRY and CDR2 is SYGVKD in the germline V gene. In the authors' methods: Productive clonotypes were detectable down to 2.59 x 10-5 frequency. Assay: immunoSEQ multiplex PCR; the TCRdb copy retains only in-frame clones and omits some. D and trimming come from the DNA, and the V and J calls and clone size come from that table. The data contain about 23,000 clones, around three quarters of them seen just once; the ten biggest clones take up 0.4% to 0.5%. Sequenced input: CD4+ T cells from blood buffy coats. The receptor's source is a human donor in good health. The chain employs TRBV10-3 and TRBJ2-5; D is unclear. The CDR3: CAISDHHGEAQETQYF. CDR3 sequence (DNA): TGTGCCATCAGCGATCACCACGGCGAGGCACAAGAGACCCAGTACTTC.